The clone carrying this TCR beta chain appeared a single time. Its antigen is currently unknown. This CDR3 is missing its conserved last phenylalanine or tryptophan, likely due to a read error. The sample belongs to a study of tumor-infiltrating lymphocytes in primary liver carcinoma. The roughly 19-32 mg bulk tissue piece was not sorted before simultaneous RNA and DNA extraction. Study outcomes and limitations: Blood had a significantly lower top-250-clone fraction than tumors did (p = 0.039).

From roughly 0.45 ug total RNA, TCR beta cDNA was generated with a primer in the constant region. Each TCR beta library was derived from three nested multiplex PCR rounds that employed slightly modified ARM-PCR. TRBV1-TRBV30 forward primers paired with a C-beta reverse primer were used in the first two PCR rounds, which ran about 11 cycles each. TCRdb passed the multiplex PCR reads through MiXCR, listing each CDR3 protein once. The sample yields tens of thousands of distinct CDR3 sequences, over 60% seen once. V dropped 8 bases and J dropped 0 bases, with 11 bases sitting between them. Germline V CDR1 and CDR2: MNHNS, SASEGT. The CDR3 consists of 14 residues.

The sample consisted of liver tumor tissue from sampling region 3. Subset reported: tumor region T3, left-lateral pole. The V call is TRBV6-1, the J call TRBJ2-1, with a weak D call TRBD1 (6 bases). The receptor was isolated from a middle-aged man with primary liver carcinoma and hepatitis B virus infection. The DNA of the CDR3 is TGTGCCAGCTGGGACATGGCCTCCTACAATGAGCAGTTCTTA. Its protein product is CASWDMASYNEQFL.